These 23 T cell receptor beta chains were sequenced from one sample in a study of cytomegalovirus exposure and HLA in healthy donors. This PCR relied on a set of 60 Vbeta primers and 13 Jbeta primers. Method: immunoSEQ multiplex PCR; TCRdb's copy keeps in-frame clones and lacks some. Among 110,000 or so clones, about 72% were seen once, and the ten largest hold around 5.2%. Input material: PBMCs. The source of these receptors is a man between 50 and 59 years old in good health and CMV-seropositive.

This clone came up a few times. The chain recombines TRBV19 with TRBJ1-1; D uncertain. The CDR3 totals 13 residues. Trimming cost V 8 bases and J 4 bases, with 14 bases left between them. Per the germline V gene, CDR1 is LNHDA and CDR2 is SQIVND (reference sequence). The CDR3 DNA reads TGTGCCAGTTCCGTATTCGGAGGCACTGAAGCTTTCTTT. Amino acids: CASSVFGGTEAFF.

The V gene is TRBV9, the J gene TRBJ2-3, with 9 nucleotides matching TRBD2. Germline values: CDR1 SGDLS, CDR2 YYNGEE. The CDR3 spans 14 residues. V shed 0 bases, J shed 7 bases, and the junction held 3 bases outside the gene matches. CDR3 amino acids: CASSVAAGGNTQYF. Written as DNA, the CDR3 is TGTGCCAGCAGCGTAGCGGCGGGGGGGAATACGCAGTATTTT.

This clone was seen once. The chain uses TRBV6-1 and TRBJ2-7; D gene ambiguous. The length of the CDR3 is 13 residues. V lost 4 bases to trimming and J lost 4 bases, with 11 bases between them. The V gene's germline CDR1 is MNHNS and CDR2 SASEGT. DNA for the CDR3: TGTGCCAGCAGTGGAAACAGTTGGTACGAGCAGTACTTC. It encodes CASSGNSWYEQYF.

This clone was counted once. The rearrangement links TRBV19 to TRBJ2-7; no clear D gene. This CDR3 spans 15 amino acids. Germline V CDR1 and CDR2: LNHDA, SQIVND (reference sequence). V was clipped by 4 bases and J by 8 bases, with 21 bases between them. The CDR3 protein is CASSTGVQSYEKQYF. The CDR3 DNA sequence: TGTGCCAGTAGTACCGGCGTACAGTCCTACGAGAAGCAGTACTTC.

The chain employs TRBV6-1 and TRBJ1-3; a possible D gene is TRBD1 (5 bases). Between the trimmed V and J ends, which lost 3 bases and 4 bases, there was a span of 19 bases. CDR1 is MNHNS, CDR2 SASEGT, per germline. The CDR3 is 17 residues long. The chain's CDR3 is CASSDVWGRVSGNTIYF. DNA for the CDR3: TGTGCCAGCAGTGACGTTTGGGGCAGGGTATCAGGAAACACCATATATTTT.

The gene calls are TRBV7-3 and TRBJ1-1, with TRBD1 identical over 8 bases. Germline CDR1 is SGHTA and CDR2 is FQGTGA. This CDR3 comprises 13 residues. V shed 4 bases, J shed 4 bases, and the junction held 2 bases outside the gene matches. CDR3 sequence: CASSSDRVTEAFF. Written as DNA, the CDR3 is TGTGCCAGCAGCTCGGACAGGGTCACTGAAGCTTTCTTT.

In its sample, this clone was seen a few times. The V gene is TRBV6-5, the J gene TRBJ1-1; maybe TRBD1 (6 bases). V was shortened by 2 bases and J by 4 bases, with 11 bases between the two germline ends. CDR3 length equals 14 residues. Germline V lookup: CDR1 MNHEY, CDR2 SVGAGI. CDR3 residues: CASSYRQGLTEAFF. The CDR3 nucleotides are TGTGCCAGCAGTTACAGGCAGGGGCTCACTGAAGCTTTCTTT.

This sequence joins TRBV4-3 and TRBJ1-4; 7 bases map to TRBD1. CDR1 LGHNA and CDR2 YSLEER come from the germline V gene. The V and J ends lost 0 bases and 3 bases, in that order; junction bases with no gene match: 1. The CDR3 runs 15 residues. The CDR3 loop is CASSQDTGANEKLFF. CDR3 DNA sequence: TGCGCCAGCAGCCAAGATACAGGGGCTAATGAAAAACTGTTTTTT.

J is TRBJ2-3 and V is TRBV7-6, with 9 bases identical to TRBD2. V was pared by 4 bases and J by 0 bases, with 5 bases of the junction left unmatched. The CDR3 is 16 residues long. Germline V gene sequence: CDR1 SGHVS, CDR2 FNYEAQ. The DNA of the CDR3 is TGTGCCAGCAGCTCTTCGAGCGGGGGGAGCACAGATACGCAGTATTTT. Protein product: CASSSSSGGSTDTQYF. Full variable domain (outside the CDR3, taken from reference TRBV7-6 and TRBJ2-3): GAGVSQSPRYKVTKRGQDVALRCDPISGHVSLYWYRQALGQGPEFLTYFNYEAQQDKSGLPNDRFSAERPEGSISTLTIQRTEQRDSAMYRCASSSSSGGSTDTQYFGPGTRLTVL.

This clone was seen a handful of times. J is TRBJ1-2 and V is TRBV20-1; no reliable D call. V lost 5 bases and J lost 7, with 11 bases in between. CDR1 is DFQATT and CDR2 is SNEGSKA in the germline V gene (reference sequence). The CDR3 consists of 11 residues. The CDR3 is CSADRVGGYTF. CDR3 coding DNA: TGCAGTGCTGACCGGGTCGGTGGCTACACCTTC.

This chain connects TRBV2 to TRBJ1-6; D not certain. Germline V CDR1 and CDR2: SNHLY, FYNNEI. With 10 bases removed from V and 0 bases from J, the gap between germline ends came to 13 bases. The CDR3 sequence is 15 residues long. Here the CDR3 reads CATRTGSSYNSPLHF. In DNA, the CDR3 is TGTGCCACCCGGACGGGGAGCTCCTATAATTCACCCCTCCACTTT.

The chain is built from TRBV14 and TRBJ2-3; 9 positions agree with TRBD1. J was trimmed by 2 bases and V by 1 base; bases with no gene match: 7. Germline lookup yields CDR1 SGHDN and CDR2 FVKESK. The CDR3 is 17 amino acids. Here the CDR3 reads CASSQVRDREDTDTQYF. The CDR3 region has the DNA TGTGCCAGCAGCCAAGTCCGGGACAGGGAGGACACAGATACGCAGTATTTT.

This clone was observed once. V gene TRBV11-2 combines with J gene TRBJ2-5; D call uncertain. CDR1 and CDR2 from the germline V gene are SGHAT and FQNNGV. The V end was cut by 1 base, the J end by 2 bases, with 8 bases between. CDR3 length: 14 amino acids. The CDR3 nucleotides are TGTGCCAGCAGCTTAGGAGGATTACAAGAGACCCAGTACTTC. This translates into CASSLGGLQETQYF.

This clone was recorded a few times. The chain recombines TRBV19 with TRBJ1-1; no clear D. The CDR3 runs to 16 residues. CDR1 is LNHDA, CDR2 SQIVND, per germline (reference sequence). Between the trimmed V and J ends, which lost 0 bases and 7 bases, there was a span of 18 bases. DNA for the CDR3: TGTGCCAGTAGTATAGATTGGGGTCGAGGGAACGGTGAAGCTTTCTTT. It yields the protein CASSIDWGRGNGEAFF.

The CDR3 sequence is CASRPSSVGSGNTIYF. Written as DNA, the CDR3 is TGTGCCAGCAGGCCTAGCAGTGTCGGCTCTGGAAACACCATATATTTT. The rearrangement links TRBV2 to TRBJ1-3, with D hard to call. The length of the CDR3 is 16 residues. Looked up from germline, CDR1 is SNHLY and CDR2 is FYNNEI. V gave up 6 bases and J gave up 0 bases, with 15 bases separating them.

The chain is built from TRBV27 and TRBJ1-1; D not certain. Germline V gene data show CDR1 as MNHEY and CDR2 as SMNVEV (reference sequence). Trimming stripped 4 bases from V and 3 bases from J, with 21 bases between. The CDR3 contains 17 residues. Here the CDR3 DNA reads TGTGCCAGCAGTTCCCGGCTTACGAGTGACAAGTACACTGAAGCTTTCTTT. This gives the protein CASSSRLTSDKYTEAFF.

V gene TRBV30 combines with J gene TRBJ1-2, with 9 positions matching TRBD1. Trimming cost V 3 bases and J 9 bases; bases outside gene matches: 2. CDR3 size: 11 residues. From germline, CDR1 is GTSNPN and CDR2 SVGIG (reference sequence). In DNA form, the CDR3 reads TGTGCCTGGAGAGGACAGGGGCGCTACACCTTC. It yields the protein CAWRGQGRYTF. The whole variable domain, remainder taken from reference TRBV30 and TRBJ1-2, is SQTIHQWPATLVQPVGSPLSLECTVEGTSNPNLYWYRQAAGRGLQLLFYSVGIGQISSEVPQNLSASRPQDRQFILSSKKLLLSDSGFYLCAWRGQGRYTFGSGTRLTVV.

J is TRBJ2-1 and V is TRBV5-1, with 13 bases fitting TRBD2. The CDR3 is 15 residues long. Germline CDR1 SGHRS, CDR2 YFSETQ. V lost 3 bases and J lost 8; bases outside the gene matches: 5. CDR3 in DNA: TGCGCCAGCAGCTCCCGACTAGCGGGAGGCTATGAGCAGTTCTTC. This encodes CASSSRLAGGYEQFF. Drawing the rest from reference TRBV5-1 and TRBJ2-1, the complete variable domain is KAGVTQTPRYLIKTRGQQVTLSCSPISGHRSVSWYQQTPGQGLQFLFEYFSETQRNKGNFPGRFSGRQFSNSRSEMNVSTLELGDSALYLCASSSRLAGGYEQFFGPGTRLTVL.

The CDR3 region is CASSATSWDYEQYF. As DNA, the CDR3 is TGTGCCAGCAGCGCGACTAGCTGGGACTACGAGCAGTACTTC. This chain joins TRBV7-2 and TRBJ2-7; TRBD2 aligns across 7 bases. The germline CDR1 and CDR2 sequences are SGHTA and FQGNSA. Germline trimming cut 5 bases from V and 3 bases from J; bases unmatched to any gene: 7. CDR3 length equals 14 residues.

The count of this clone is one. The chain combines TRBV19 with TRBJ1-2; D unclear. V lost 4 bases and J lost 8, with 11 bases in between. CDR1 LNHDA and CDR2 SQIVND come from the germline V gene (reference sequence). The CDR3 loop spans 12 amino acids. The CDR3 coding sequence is TGTGCCAGTAGTAGGAGGCGGGAAGGCTACACCTTC. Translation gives CASSRRREGYTF.

CDR3 sequence (DNA): TGTGCCAGCAGAGCGGGAGTCACAGATACGCAGTATTTT. Translation gives CASRAGVTDTQYF. The chain combines TRBV2 with TRBJ2-3, with 8 positions matching TRBD2. The J segment lost 2 bases and the V segment lost 6 bases, leaving 1 base of the junction unmatched. The CDR3 is 13 residues long. Germline loops: CDR1 SNHLY, CDR2 FYNNEI.

This CDR3 reads CASSYGRLPGSETQYF. The CDR3 DNA follows: TGTGCCAGCAGTTACGGGCGCCTCCCCGGGAGCGAGACCCAGTACTTC. The chain recombines TRBV6-5 with TRBJ2-5, with a tentative D call TRBD2 (6 bases). The CDR3 loop spans 16 amino acids. The germline CDR1 and CDR2 sequences are MNHEY and SVGAGI. Trimming pared 2 bases from V and 5 bases from J, leaving 18 bases between.

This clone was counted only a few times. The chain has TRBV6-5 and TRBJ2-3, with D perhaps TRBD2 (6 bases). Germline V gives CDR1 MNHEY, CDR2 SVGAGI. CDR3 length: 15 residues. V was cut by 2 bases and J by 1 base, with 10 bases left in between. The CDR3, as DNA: TGTGCCAGCAGTTACCAGGGCGGGGGCACAGATACGCAGTATTTT. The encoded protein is CASSYQGGGTDTQYF.